Listed here are 3 T cell receptor beta chains from one sample, sequenced in a study of shared clonotypes between healthy human individuals. Measured with immunoSEQ multiplex PCR; TCRdb has only the in-frame clones, and not every one. The table lists over 2 million clones, approximately 95% of them singletons. The sample comprised naive CD4+ T cells sorted from blood. Subset described: CD45RA+ positively selected. Receptors were obtained from a man aged 18 to 29 in good health.

The V call is TRBV19, the J call TRBJ1-6; maybe TRBD1 (5 bases). The ends were cut back, 3 bases at V and 0 bases at J, with 12 bases in the middle. The CDR3 length is 17 residues. CDR1 is LNHDA and CDR2 is SQIVND in the germline V gene (reference sequence). For the CDR3, the DNA is TGTGCCAGTAGTATCGATGCAGGGAGCTCCTATAATTCACCCCTCCACTTT. This encodes CASSIDAGSSYNSPLHF.

The CDR3: CASSLRGGGSSYNSPLHF. In nucleotides, the CDR3 is TGTGCCAGCAGTTTAAGGGGGGGCGGCAGCTCCTATAATTCACCCCTCCACTTT. This chain connects TRBV27 to TRBJ1-6; maybe TRBD1 (6 bases). Trimming cost V 2 bases and J 0 bases, with 14 bases left between them. CDR3 length: 18 amino acids. Germline assignment: CDR1 MNHEY and CDR2 SMNVEV (reference sequence).

The V call is TRBV2, the J call TRBJ1-2; D is unclear. Looked up from germline, CDR1 is SNHLY and CDR2 is FYNNEI. The CDR3 spans 14 residues. V lost 10 bases, J lost 8 bases, and 23 bases lay in between. CDR3 loop: CATDEEGLGRGYTF. Here the CDR3 DNA reads TGTGCCACGGACGAGGAAGGGCTGGGTAGAGGCTACACCTTC.